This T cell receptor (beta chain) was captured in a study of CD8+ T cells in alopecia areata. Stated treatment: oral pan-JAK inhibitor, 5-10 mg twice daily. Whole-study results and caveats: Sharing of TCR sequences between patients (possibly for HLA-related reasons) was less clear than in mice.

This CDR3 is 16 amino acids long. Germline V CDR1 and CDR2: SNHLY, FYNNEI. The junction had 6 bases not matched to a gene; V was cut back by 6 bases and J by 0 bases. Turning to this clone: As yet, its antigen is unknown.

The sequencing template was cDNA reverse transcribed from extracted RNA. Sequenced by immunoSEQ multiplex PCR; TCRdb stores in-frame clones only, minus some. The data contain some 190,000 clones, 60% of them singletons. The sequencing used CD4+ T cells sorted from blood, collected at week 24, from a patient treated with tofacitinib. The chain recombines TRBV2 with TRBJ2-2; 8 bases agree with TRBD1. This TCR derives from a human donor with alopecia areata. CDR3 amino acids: CASRLWTGPNTGELFF. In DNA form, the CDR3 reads TGTGCCAGCAGGCTTTGGACAGGGCCGAACACCGGGGAGCTGTTTTTT.